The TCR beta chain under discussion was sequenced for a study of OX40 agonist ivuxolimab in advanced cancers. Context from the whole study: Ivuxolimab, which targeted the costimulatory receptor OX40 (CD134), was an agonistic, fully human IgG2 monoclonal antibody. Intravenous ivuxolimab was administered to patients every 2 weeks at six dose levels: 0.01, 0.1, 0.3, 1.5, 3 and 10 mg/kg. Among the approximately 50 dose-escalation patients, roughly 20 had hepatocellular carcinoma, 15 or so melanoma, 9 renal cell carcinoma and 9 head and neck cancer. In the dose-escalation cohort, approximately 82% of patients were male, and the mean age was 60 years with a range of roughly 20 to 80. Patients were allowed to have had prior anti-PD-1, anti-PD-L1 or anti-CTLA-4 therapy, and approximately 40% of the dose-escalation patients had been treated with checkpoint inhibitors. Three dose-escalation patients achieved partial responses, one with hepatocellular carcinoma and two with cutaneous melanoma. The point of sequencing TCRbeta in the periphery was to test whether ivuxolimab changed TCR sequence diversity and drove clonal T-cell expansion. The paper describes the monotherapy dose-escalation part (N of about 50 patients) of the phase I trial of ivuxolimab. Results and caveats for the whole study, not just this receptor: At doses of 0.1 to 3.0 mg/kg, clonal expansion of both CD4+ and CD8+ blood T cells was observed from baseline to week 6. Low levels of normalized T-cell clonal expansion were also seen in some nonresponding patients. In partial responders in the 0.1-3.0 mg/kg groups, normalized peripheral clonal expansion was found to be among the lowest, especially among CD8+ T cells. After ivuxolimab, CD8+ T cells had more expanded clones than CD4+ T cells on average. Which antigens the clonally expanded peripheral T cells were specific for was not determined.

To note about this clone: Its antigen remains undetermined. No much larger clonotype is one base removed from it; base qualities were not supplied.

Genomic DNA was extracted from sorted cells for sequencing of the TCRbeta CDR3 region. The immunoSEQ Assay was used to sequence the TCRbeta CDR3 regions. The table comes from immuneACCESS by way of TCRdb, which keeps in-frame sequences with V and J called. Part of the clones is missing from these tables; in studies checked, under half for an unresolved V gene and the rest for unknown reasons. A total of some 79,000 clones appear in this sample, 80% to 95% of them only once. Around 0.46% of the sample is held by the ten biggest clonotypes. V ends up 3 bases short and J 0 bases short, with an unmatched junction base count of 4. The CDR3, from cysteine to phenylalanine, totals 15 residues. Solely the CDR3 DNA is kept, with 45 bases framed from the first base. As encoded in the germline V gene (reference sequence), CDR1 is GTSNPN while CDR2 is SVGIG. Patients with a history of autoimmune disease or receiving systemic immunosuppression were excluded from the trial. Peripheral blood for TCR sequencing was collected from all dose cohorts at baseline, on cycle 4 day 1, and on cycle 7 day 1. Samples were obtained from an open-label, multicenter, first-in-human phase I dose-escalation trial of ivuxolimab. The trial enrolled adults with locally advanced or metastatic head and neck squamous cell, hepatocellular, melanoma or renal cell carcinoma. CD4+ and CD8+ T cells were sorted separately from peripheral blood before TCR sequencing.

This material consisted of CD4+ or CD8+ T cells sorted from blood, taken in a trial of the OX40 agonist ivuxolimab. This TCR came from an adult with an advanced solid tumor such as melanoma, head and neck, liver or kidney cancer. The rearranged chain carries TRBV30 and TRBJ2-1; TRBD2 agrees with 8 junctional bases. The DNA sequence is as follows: TGTGCCTGGAGGACCCTAGCGGGCTCCTACAATGAGCAGTTCTTC. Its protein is CAWRTLAGSYNEQFF.